The present T cell receptor beta chain was sequenced within a study of blood T cell repertoires in COVID-19. Original methodology: Reference gene primer amplification yielded estimated nucleated cell counts. Here immunoSEQ multiplex PCR was the method, and the copy in TCRdb shows in-frame clones only, minus some. For V, J and clone size, that table is used; D and trimming come from the DNA. The sample yields around 76,000 clones, roughly 82% seen once. The CDR3 consists of 16 residues. V was clipped by 4 bases and J by 6 bases; unmatched bases: 10. Germline CDR1 is MNHEY and CDR2 is SVGAGI. The sample taken for sequencing was peripheral blood. The sequence was obtained from a woman older than 75 with active or convalescent COVID-19. This chain joins TRBV6-5 and TRBJ1-5, with 9 bases fitting TRBD1. CDR3 bases: TGTGCCAGCAGTTCTGGTGCCGGACAGGGGACTCAGCCCCAGCATTTT. Translation: CASSSGAGQGTQPQHF.